This TCR beta chain was identified in a study of blood T cell repertoires in COVID-19. Overall study: Some COVID-19 samples were acute and others convalescent; all came from the United States, Italy and Spain. T cells, B-cell-depleted T cells, or PBMCs provided the cDNA or gDNA that served as material.

As processed by the authors: Nucleated cell number was recorded as an estimate derived from reference gene primer amplification. Generated by immunoSEQ multiplex PCR, the TCRdb table keeps only in-frame clones and is missing some. The DNA was the basis for D and trimming; V, J and clone size are from that table. This sample has 150,000 to 200,000 clones, with 90% to 95% found just once. CDR1 and CDR2 (germline): SNHLY, FYNNEI. CDR3 size: 11 residues. V lost 8 bases and J 7 bases, leaving 11 bases between the germline ends. The receptor was isolated from a woman between 50 and 59 years old with acute or convalescent COVID-19. The specimen sequenced was peripheral blood. This chain joins TRBV2 and TRBJ1-2, with D hard to call. The CDR3 protein is CASRVSAGYTF. CDR3 nucleotides: TGTGCCAGCCGGGTTTCGGCTGGCTACACCTTC.